This TCR beta chain is from a study of T cell repertoires in cytomegalovirus infection. About the research overall: Epitope selection comprised recently identified HLA-C-restricted CMV epitopes and well-studied HLA-B-restricted CMV epitopes. Public TCR beta signature analysis indicated the presence of both CMV infection and matching HLA type. Study findings and constraints: In two of eight donors, the top clonotype was HLA-C-restricted CMV-specific.

This clonotype was detected only a few times. Its target is not known. Germline CDR1 and CDR2: SGDLS and YYNGEE. Losses at the gene ends were 7 bases for V and 5 bases for J; bases not matched to a gene: 6. CDR3 length: 13 residues. In TCRdb, the reads were re-called with MiXCR into one record per CDR3 protein. The data show approximately 590,000 distinct CDR3 sequences, roughly 43% seen once. Sequences were derived from cultured PBMCs, sampled from culture after CMV antigen stimulation. This clonotype was sampled from a human donor in good health (CMV status not recorded). Some clones in this sample may be carry-over from other donors' samples. The chain combines TRBV9 with TRBJ2-5; 9 bases align to TRBD2. The CDR3 spells CASQRGASETQYF. The CDR3 coding sequence is TGTGCCAGCCAGCGGGGGGCCTCTGAGACCCAGTACTTC. Based on the CDR3 plus reference TRBV9 and TRBJ2-5, the full variable domain is DSGVTQTPKHLITATGQRVTLRCSPRSGDLSVYWYQQSLDQGLQFLIQYYNGEERAKGNILERFSAQQFPDLHSELNLSSLELGDSALYFCASQRGASETQYFGPGTRLLVL.